These 25 T cell receptor beta chains were all obtained from the same sample, sequenced in a study of blood T cell repertoires in COVID-19. Method: immunoSEQ multiplex PCR; TCRdb's copy keeps in-frame clones and lacks some. The repertoire includes about 69,000 clones, 85% to 90% of them detected once, and about 2.9% sits in the top ten. Source material: peripheral blood. These receptors were taken from a man older than 75 with acute or convalescent COVID-19.

The rearrangement joins TRBV21-1 to TRBJ2-1; TRBD1 is taken as the D call from the table, unchecked against the DNA. TRBV21-1 is listed as a pseudogene. The CDR3 has 14 residues. The CDR3 DNA sequence: TGTGCCAGCAGTCCGGGACAGGGGTACAATGAGCAGTTCTTC. Translation gives CASSPGQGYNEQFF.

In this sample, this clone turned up a few times. J is TRBJ2-1 and V is TRBV19, with 7 bases matching TRBD2. The CDR3 spans 18 residues. Germline V gene lookup returns CDR1 LNHDA and CDR2 SQIVND (reference sequence). Trimming took 0 bases from V and 4 from J; bases not matched to a gene: 12. The DNA for the CDR3 is TGTGCCAGTAGTATAGATAAGCTAGCGGCAGGGAATTACAATGAGCAGTTCTTC. The encoded protein is CASSIDKLAAGNYNEQFF.

The V and J genes are TRBV3-1 (or the pseudogene TRBV3-2) and TRBJ1-4; the D gene is possibly TRBD1 (5 bases). V was pared by 5 bases and J by 8 bases, with 15 bases between. The CDR3 runs to 14 residues. The germline V gene has CDR1 LGHDT and CDR2 YNNKEL (reference sequence). CDR3 residues: CASSTRQSLEKLFF. DNA for the CDR3: TGTGCCAGCAGCACACGACAGAGCTTAGAAAAACTGTTTTTT.

The rearrangement links TRBV6-6 to TRBJ2-3; TRBD2 matches at 8 bases. CDR3 length equals 16 residues. Trimming took 0 bases from V and 2 from J; bases not matched to a gene: 4. The V gene's germline CDR1 is MNHNY and CDR2 SVGAGI (reference sequence). For the CDR3, the DNA is TGTGCCAGCAGTTACTCGGCACTAGCGGTCACAGATACGCAGTATTTT. The encoded protein is CASSYSALAVTDTQYF.

The chain carries TRBV11-2 and TRBJ1-1; D is uncertain. V lost 5 bases to trimming and J lost 11 bases, with 15 bases between them. The germline V gene has CDR1 SGHAT and CDR2 FQNNGV. The CDR3 has 12 residues. The CDR3 region is CASSRSQTEAFF. Here the CDR3 DNA reads TGTGCCAGCAGCCGATCGCAGACGGAGGCTTTCTTT.

The chain joins TRBV5-1 to TRBJ2-7; weak D call: TRBD1 (6 bases). Germline V gene sequence: CDR1 SGHRS, CDR2 YFSETQ. The CDR3 sequence is 18 residues long. V was trimmed by 4 bases and J by 2 bases, leaving 25 bases between them. CDR3 sequence: CASSPDWVYTGQTYEQYF. CDR3 DNA sequence: TGCGCCAGCAGCCCCGACTGGGTCTACACGGGACAAACCTACGAGCAGTACTTC.

The chain links TRBV6-5 to TRBJ2-3; 11 bases match TRBD2. The CDR3 has 15 residues. The germline V gene has CDR1 MNHEY and CDR2 SVGAGI. Unmatched junction bases numbered 1, after V lost 3 bases and J lost 2 bases. For the CDR3, the DNA is TGTGCCAGCAGTTATAGCGGGAGGGCCACAGATACGCAGTATTTT. Amino acid sequence: CASSYSGRATDTQYF.

The V call is TRBV5-1, the J call TRBJ2-7; the D gene is possibly TRBD1 (7 bases). This CDR3 has 15 residues. Trimming removed 0 bases from V and 1 base from J, with 11 bases in between. CDR1 is SGHRS and CDR2 is YFSETQ in the germline V gene. The CDR3, as DNA: TGCGCCAGCAGCTTGGGTGCGGGACAGTCCTACGAGCAGTACTTC. Translation gives CASSLGAGQSYEQYF.

This chain uses TRBV11-3 with TRBJ2-3; TRBD1 aligns across 12 bases. The CDR3 contains 15 residues. V lost 4 bases and J lost 5; bases outside the gene matches: 4. CDR1 is SGHNT, CDR2 YENEEA, per germline. CDR3 sequence reads: CASSSGTGGVDTQYF. The DNA of the CDR3 is TGTGCCAGCAGCTCCGGGACAGGGGGCGTAGATACGCAGTATTTT. The variable domain in full, with the rest retrieved from reference TRBV11-3 and TRBJ2-3, is EAGVVQSPRYKIIEKKQPVAFWCNPISGHNTLYWYLQNLGQGPELLIRYENEEAVDDSQLPKDRFSAERLKGVDSTLKIQPAELGDSAVYLCASSSGTGGVDTQYFGPGTRLTVL.

Only one count was recorded for this clone. J is TRBJ1-2 and V is TRBV10-3, with D possibly being TRBD1 (5 bases). The V gene lost 6 bases and the J gene lost 7 bases, with 15 bases spanning the gap. Germline CDR1 reads ENHRY; CDR2 reads SYGVKD. CDR3 length equals 13 residues. This CDR3 is CAISVQAEGGYTF. Here the CDR3 DNA reads TGTGCCATCAGCGTACAGGCGGAGGGTGGCTACACCTTC.

Here the CDR3 DNA reads TGTGCCATCAGTGAGTCAATCAGCGGGAGGAATGAGCAGTTCTTC. This encodes CAISESISGRNEQFF. The chain carries TRBV10-3 and TRBJ2-1; 9 positions match TRBD2. The CDR3 contains 15 residues. Germline CDR1 ENHRY, CDR2 SYGVKD. The J segment lost 7 bases and the V segment lost 0 bases, leaving 4 bases of the junction unmatched.

This clone was seen a handful of times. This sequence joins TRBV4-1 and TRBJ1-2, with D maybe TRBD1 (6 bases). Per germline, CDR1 MGHRA and CDR2 YSYEKL. This CDR3 spans 16 amino acids. V shed 5 bases and J shed 4 bases, with 20 bases lying between them. CDR3 sequence: CASSDTQGPVIYGYTF. As DNA, the CDR3 is TGCGCCAGCAGCGATACCCAGGGGCCAGTCATCTATGGCTACACCTTC.

This clone was recorded a few times. The V gene is TRBV2, the J gene TRBJ1-2; perhaps TRBD1 as D (5 bases). The CDR3 spans 14 residues. Germline loops: CDR1 SNHLY, CDR2 FYNNEI. V shed 4 bases and J shed 7 bases, with 16 bases lying between them. The CDR3 DNA reads TGTGCCAGCAGTGGACAGTCCAGAGGTGGTGGCTACACCTTC. Protein sequence: CASSGQSRGGGYTF.

This chain joins TRBV21-1 and TRBJ2-1; TRBD1 is the table's D call, not checked against the DNA. TRBV21-1 is a pseudogene. CDR3 length equals 16 residues. DNA for the CDR3: TGTGCCAGCAGCGGACGGACAGGGGGTTACTACAATGAGCAGTTCTTC. Protein product: CASSGRTGGYYNEQFF.

The genes are TRBV10-1 and TRBJ2-7; D is unresolved. The V gene's germline CDR1 is WNHNN and CDR2 SYGVQD (reference sequence). The CDR3 totals 11 residues. The V end was cut by 7 bases, the J end by 3 bases, with 7 bases between. CDR3 sequence (DNA): TGCGCCAGCACTGACTGCTACGAGCAGTACTTC. This gives the protein CASTDCYEQYF.

The chain uses TRBV10-3 and TRBJ1-5, with D perhaps matching TRBD1 (6 bases). The CDR3 totals 14 residues. With 6 bases removed from V and 4 bases from J, the gap between germline ends came to 13 bases. The V gene's germline CDR1 is ENHRY and CDR2 SYGVKD. DNA for the CDR3: TGTGCCATCAGGGCACAGGGAAGAAATCAGCCCCAGCATTTT. Encoded protein: CAIRAQGRNQPQHF.

The chain recombines TRBV24-1 with TRBJ1-5; 7 nucleotides align to TRBD1. The CDR3 is made up of 15 amino acids. Per germline, CDR1 KGHDR and CDR2 SFDVKD. The DNA for the CDR3 is TGTGCACCAGTGATTTGGGGGACAGCCAGTCAGCCCCAGCATTTT. The encoded protein is CAPVIWGTASQPQHF.

J is TRBJ1-6 and V is TRBV5-1, with D possibly matching TRBD1 (6 bases). The V end was cut by 2 bases, the J end by 7 bases, with 19 bases between. The CDR3 consists of 17 residues. Germline CDR1 reads SGHRS; CDR2 reads YFSETQ. The chain's CDR3 is CASSFRTALSGNSPLHF. Here the CDR3 DNA reads TGCGCCAGCAGCTTCAGGACAGCACTCTCCGGGAATTCACCCCTCCACTTT.

V usage is TRBV30 and J usage is TRBJ1-1, with D perhaps matching TRBD1 (6 bases). Looked up from germline, CDR1 is GTSNPN and CDR2 is SVGIG (reference sequence). This CDR3 region has 15 residues. The V gene lost 0 bases and the J gene lost 5 bases, with 16 bases spanning the gap. The CDR3 here is CAWSVRGRGETEAFF. The CDR3 DNA reads TGTGCCTGGAGTGTACGAGGGAGGGGGGAGACTGAAGCTTTCTTT.

The J gene is TRBJ1-2, the V gene TRBV4-2, with 9 bases identical to TRBD1. Trimming at V came to 4 bases and at J to 1 base, leaving 10 bases not matched to a gene. This CDR3 region has 17 residues. CDR1 LGHNA and CDR2 YNFKEQ come from the germline V gene. The CDR3 DNA reads as TGTGCCAGCAGCCTAAGTTCCGGGACAGGGTTTAACTATGGCTACACCTTC. It translates to CASSLSSGTGFNYGYTF.

V gene TRBV24-1 combines with J gene TRBJ1-5; 10 bases match TRBD1. The V gene end was trimmed by 2 bases and the J gene end by 5 bases; junction bases not matched to a gene: 2. The CDR3 totals 15 residues. From germline, CDR1 is KGHDR and CDR2 SFDVKD. In DNA, the CDR3 is TGTGCCACCAGTGATTCCGGACAGGGGGATCAGCCCCAGCATTTT. This sequence encodes CATSDSGQGDQPQHF.

The chain joins TRBV19 to TRBJ2-7; the D gene is possibly TRBD1 (6 bases). Trimming stripped 5 bases from V and 0 bases from J, with 8 bases between. This CDR3 has 13 amino acids. CDR1 LNHDA and CDR2 SQIVND come from the germline V gene (reference sequence). This CDR3 reads CASSRDTSYEQYF. In nucleotides, the CDR3 is TGTGCCAGTAGTCGGGACACCTCCTACGAGCAGTACTTC.

The CDR3 loop reads CASSMWLAGNNEQFF. Here the CDR3 DNA reads TGTGCCAGTAGTATGTGGCTAGCGGGAAACAATGAGCAGTTCTTC. This sequence joins TRBV19 and TRBJ2-1; 9 nucleotides agree with TRBD2. Germline lookup yields CDR1 LNHDA and CDR2 SQIVND (reference sequence). The CDR3 sequence is 15 residues long. V lost 3 bases and J lost 5; bases outside the gene matches: 5.

The CDR3: CASSFEGGRSYNEQFF. CDR3 sequence (DNA): TGTGCCAGCAGCTTCGAGGGAGGGCGCTCCTACAATGAGCAGTTCTTC. The chain joins TRBV13 to TRBJ2-1, with TRBD2 matching 7 bases. Germline V gene data show CDR1 as PRHDT and CDR2 as FYEKMQ (reference sequence). This CDR3 has 16 amino acids. The J segment lost 0 bases and the V segment lost 3 bases, leaving 5 bases of the junction unmatched.

The V and J genes are TRBV7-9 and TRBJ1-5; D unclear. V shed 5 bases and J shed 0 bases, with 8 bases lying between them. The CDR3 is 14 residues long. CDR1 and CDR2 from the germline V gene are SEHNR and FQNEAQ (reference sequence). The CDR3 nucleotides are TGTGCCAGCAGCACTCTCGGTAGCAATCAGCCCCAGCATTTT. It is translated as CASSTLGSNQPQHF.